What follows are 32 T cell receptor beta chains derived from one specimen sequenced in a study of CD8+CD57+ T cells in acquired aplastic anemia. Before being chosen for sequencing, patients had shown CD8+CD57+ cell expansion by flow cytometry. The TCR beta profiling, which covered VDJ combination and CDR3 sequence, was carried out using genomic DNA as the template. TCRdb analysed the reads with MiXCR anew, one entry per CDR3 protein. The table shows 200,000 to 250,000 distinct CDR3 sequences, with roughly two thirds occurring only once. The sample consisted of sorted CD4+, CD8+, or CD8+CD57+ T cells (not recorded which) from PBMCs. These receptors originate from a human donor with aplastic anemia.

This rearrangement joins TRBV4-1 to TRBJ1-4; D gene uncertain. Germline lookup yields CDR1 MGHRA and CDR2 YSYEKL. V was pared by 3 bases and J by 5 bases, with 7 bases between. The CDR3 covers 13 residues. CDR3 sequence: CASSQTGNEKLFF. The CDR3 coding sequence is TGCGCCAGCAGCCAGACGGGAAATGAAAAACTGTTTTTT.

The sample holds one count of this clonotype. The chain has TRBV24-1 and TRBJ2-7; maybe TRBD2 (7 bases). The CDR3 has 16 residues. Germline V gene sequence: CDR1 KGHDR, CDR2 SFDVKD. Trimming left V 2 bases short and J 7 bases short, with 20 bases between. CDR3 residues: CATSDSSGTSLQEQYF. The CDR3 coding sequence is TGTGCCACCAGTGATTCCAGCGGGACAAGCCTACAAGAGCAGTACTTC.

This clonotype was counted many times. The rearrangement uses TRBV20-1 and TRBJ1-1; D is uncertain. CDR3 length: 13 residues. V was cut by 0 bases and J by 3 bases, with 8 bases left in between. Germline values: CDR1 DFQATT, CDR2 SNEGSKA (reference sequence). The chain's CDR3 is CSARESGYTEAFF. As DNA, the CDR3 is TGCAGTGCTAGAGAGTCGGGGTACACTGAAGCTTTCTTT.

V gene TRBV19 combines with J gene TRBJ1-5, with D possibly being TRBD1 (6 bases). The V end lost 6 bases, the J end lost 1 base, and 10 bases lay between the germline ends. Germline CDR1 and CDR2: LNHDA and SQIVND (reference sequence). The CDR3 consists of 14 residues. The CDR3 reads CASRRTVSNQPQHF. The CDR3 bases are TGTGCCAGTAGGAGGACAGTGAGCAATCAGCCCCAGCATTTT.

In its sample, this clonotype was seen a few times. The rearrangement uses TRBV5-1 and TRBJ2-1; D might be TRBD1 or TRBD2, each matching 5 bases. Germline values: CDR1 SGHRS, CDR2 YFSETQ. V gave up 5 bases and J gave up 2 bases, with 11 bases separating them. The CDR3 length is 14 residues. The CDR3 nucleotides read TGCGCCAGCAGTGGGGACCAAGCCTACAATGAGCAGTTCTTC. Translation gives CASSGDQAYNEQFF.

The rearrangement uses TRBV5-4 and TRBJ2-7; 9 bases agree with TRBD1. Germline V gene sequence: CDR1 SGHNT, CDR2 YYREEE (reference sequence). This CDR3 has 18 residues. V gave up 0 bases and J gave up 1 base; unmatched junction bases: 11. CDR3 in amino acids: CASSLAPMTGGRSYEQYF. DNA of the CDR3: TGTGCCAGCAGCTTGGCACCCATGACAGGGGGACGTTCCTACGAGCAGTACTTC.

The chain couples TRBV7-2 to TRBJ2-7; maybe TRBD1 (6 bases). V was trimmed by 6 bases and J by 9 bases, leaving 21 bases between them. The CDR3 has 14 residues. Looked up from germline, CDR1 is SGHTA and CDR2 is FQGNSA. The CDR3 DNA sequence: TGTGCCAGCAGTCCAAAGGTCCACAGGGATGTGCAGTACTTC. As protein: CASSPKVHRDVQYF.

CDR3 loop: CASSFGAMTEEQYF. For the CDR3, the DNA is TGTGCCAGCAGCTTTGGGGCGATGACGGAGGAGCAGTACTTC. The chain joins TRBV7-9 to TRBJ2-6, with D perhaps matching TRBD1 (5 bases). The end of the DNA fits TRBJ2-7 better, so the J call may be wrong. The V gene's germline CDR1 is SEHNR and CDR2 FQNEAQ (reference sequence). There are 14 residues in the CDR3.

The chain has TRBV29-1 and TRBJ2-7, with D possibly being TRBD1 or TRBD2 (5 bases each). The CDR3 runs 13 residues. Per germline, CDR1 SQVTM and CDR2 ANQGSEA. V shed 4 bases and J shed 3 bases, with 13 bases lying between them. CDR3 residues: CSVGDGGDYEQYF. CDR3 nucleotide sequence: TGCAGCGTTGGGGACGGTGGGGACTACGAGCAGTACTTC.

V gene TRBV20-1 combines with J gene TRBJ2-7; possibly TRBD2 for D (5 bases). The length of the CDR3 is 13 residues. V gave up 1 base and J gave up 4 bases, with 11 bases separating them. Looked up from germline, CDR1 is DFQATT and CDR2 is SNEGSKA (reference sequence). The CDR3 is CSARGTGIYEQYF. The CDR3 nucleotides are TGCAGTGCTAGAGGGACTGGGATTTACGAGCAGTACTTC.

In the case of this clonotype: The CDR3 end shows no conserved phenylalanine or tryptophan, and so a read error is likely. The DNA is omitted, as the CDR3 cannot be located on it reliably, and the CDR3 follows TCRdb's listing. V is TRBV6-6 and J is TRBJ2-5; the table gives TRBD2 as D, unverified against the DNA. A total of 10 residues make up the CDR3, ends included. Germline V gene data show CDR1 as MNHNY and CDR2 as SVGAGI (reference sequence). The CDR3 sequence is CASSDSRRER.

The chain employs TRBV20-1 and TRBJ1-1, with a possible D match to TRBD1 (5 bases). Trimming cost V 6 bases and J 8 bases, with 19 bases left between them. The CDR3 sequence is 13 residues long. In germline, CDR1 is DFQATT, CDR2 SNEGSKA (reference sequence). The CDR3 DNA is TGCAGTGCAGCCACAGGTGTCGAGATCGAAGCTTTCTTT. It yields the protein CSAATGVEIEAFF.

The chain uses TRBV20-1 and TRBJ2-1, with no clear D. V dropped 0 bases and J dropped 11 bases, with 17 bases sitting between them. From germline, CDR1 is DFQATT and CDR2 SNEGSKA (reference sequence). CDR3 length: 14 amino acids. For the CDR3, the DNA is TGCAGTGCTAGAGATCTCCTCCATGAAACCCAGCAGTTCTTC. Translation gives CSARDLLHETQQFF.

The chain is built from TRBV5-6 and TRBJ1-6, with unresolved D. This CDR3 is 17 amino acids long. Germline loops: CDR1 SGHDT, CDR2 YYEEEE. Trimming took 4 bases from V and 4 from J, leaving 18 bases between them. For the CDR3, the DNA is TGTGCCAGCAGCAGGCACAGTGGTGTGGGATATAATTCACCCCTCCACTTT. This codes for CASSRHSGVGYNSPLHF.

This chain uses TRBV2 with TRBJ1-5, with D perhaps TRBD1 (5 bases). V was shortened by 3 bases and J by 4 bases, with 7 bases between the two germline ends. The germline V gene encodes CDR1 SNHLY and CDR2 FYNNEI. The CDR3 is made up of 13 amino acids. The CDR3 protein is CASSDRDNQPQHF. DNA of the CDR3: TGTGCCAGCAGTGACAGGGATAATCAGCCCCAGCATTTT.

The V call is TRBV2, the J call TRBJ2-2, with D maybe TRBD2 (5 bases). The V gene's germline CDR1 is SNHLY and CDR2 FYNNEI. V lost 5 bases, J lost 5 bases, and 12 bases lay in between. This CDR3 has 14 residues. CDR3 DNA: TGTGCCAGCAGTTTAGCGCCGGGAACCGGGGAGCTGTTTTTT. Encoded protein: CASSLAPGTGELFF.

The chain combines TRBV7-8 with TRBJ2-7, with 9 positions matching TRBD2. Germline lookup yields CDR1 SGHVS and CDR2 FQNEAQ. The CDR3 loop spans 16 amino acids. V shed 4 bases, J shed 5 bases, and the junction held 12 bases outside the gene matches. Here the CDR3 reads CASSYLLVAGVDEQYF. The CDR3 DNA reads as TGTGCCAGCAGCTACCTTTTGGTAGCGGGAGTCGACGAGCAGTACTTC.

The V call is TRBV7-9, the J call TRBJ2-7; 11 nucleotides align to TRBD1. This CDR3 is 15 amino acids long. With 5 bases clipped from V and 7 bases from J, the junction kept 10 bases outside the gene matches. Germline V gene data show CDR1 as SEHNR and CDR2 as FQNEAQ (reference sequence). CDR3 loop: CASSPGTGGPLEQYF. CDR3 coding DNA: TGTGCCAGCAGCCCAGGGACAGGGGGTCCCTTAGAGCAGTACTTC. Full variable domain (outside the CDR3, taken from reference TRBV7-9 and TRBJ2-7): DTGVSQNPRHKITKRGQNVTFRCDPISEHNRLYWYRQTLGQGPEFLTYFQNEAQLEKSRLLSDRFSAERPKGSFSTLEIQRTEQGDSAMYLCASSPGTGGPLEQYFGPGTRLTVT.

The chain uses TRBV10-3 and TRBJ1-1; TRBD1 matches at 10 bases. Germline loops: CDR1 ENHRY, CDR2 SYGVKD. The CDR3 runs to 14 residues. Trimming at V came to 6 bases and at J to 4 bases, leaving 5 bases not matched to a gene. The CDR3 loop is CAIRARDRGTEAFF. For the CDR3, the DNA is TGTGCCATCAGGGCACGGGACAGGGGCACTGAAGCTTTCTTT.

This clonotype was counted once. The chain joins TRBV2 to TRBJ2-3; 8 nucleotides line up with TRBD1. The CDR3 totals 15 residues. In germline, CDR1 is SNHLY, CDR2 FYNNEI. V dropped 6 bases and J dropped 4; count of bases not matched to a gene: 9. CDR3 protein: CASSPVTGEPDTQYF. The CDR3 DNA is TGTGCCAGCAGCCCCGTGACAGGGGAGCCAGATACGCAGTATTTT.

As for this clonotype: The junction departs from the called germline gene at one end, perhaps through a read error. The chain combines TRBV7-7 with TRBJ2-5, with a tentative D call TRBD1 (6 bases). Germline V gene sequence: CDR1 SSHAT, CDR2 FNYEAQ (reference sequence). This CDR3 has 15 amino acids. This CDR3 is CASSQGQLNQETQYF. CDR3 sequence (DNA): TGTGCTAGCAGCCAAGGACAGTTGAACCAAGAGACCCAGTACTTC.

The chain has TRBV7-3 and TRBJ2-6; D gene ambiguous. With 5 bases removed from V and 3 bases from J, the gap between germline ends came to 8 bases. The germline V gene has CDR1 SGHTA and CDR2 FQGTGA. The CDR3 totals 14 residues. CDR3 coding DNA: TGTGCCAGCAGCCCGTGGGGTGGGGCCAACGTCCTGACTTTC. It yields the protein CASSPWGGANVLTF.

This clonotype has only a few counts. The chain uses TRBV10-2 and TRBJ1-5, with TRBD1 identical over 10 bases. The germline V gene has CDR1 WSHSY and CDR2 SAAADI. This CDR3 comprises 16 residues. J was trimmed by 1 base and V by 4 bases; bases with no gene match: 4. CDR3 loop: CASSATGGLSNQPQHF. CDR3 nucleotides: TGCGCCAGCAGTGCGACAGGGGGCTTAAGCAATCAGCCCCAGCATTTT.

In DNA form, the CDR3 reads TGCGCCAGCAGCTTGGAGGGCCTCGCCACAGATACGCAGTATTTT. This sequence encodes CASSLEGLATDTQYF. The V and J genes are TRBV5-1 and TRBJ2-3; no definite D call. Trimming left V 0 bases short and J 2 bases short, with 10 bases between. This CDR3 region has 15 residues. Germline V lookup: CDR1 SGHRS, CDR2 YFSETQ.

This chain links TRBV2 with TRBJ2-3, with D maybe TRBD2 (6 bases). Trimming removed 9 bases from V and 1 base from J, with 17 bases in between. This CDR3 is built from 15 residues. Per germline, CDR1 SNHLY and CDR2 FYNNEI. The CDR3 region has the DNA TGTGCCAGTAAAGAGTGGGACTTCCGCACAGATACGCAGTATTTT. It encodes CASKEWDFRTDTQYF. Supplemented by reference TRBV2 and TRBJ2-3, the full variable domain reads EPEVTQTPSHQVTQMGQEVILRCVPISNHLYFYWYRQILGQKVEFLVSFYNNEISEKSEIFDDQFSVERPDGSNFTLKIRSTKLEDSAMYFCASKEWDFRTDTQYFGPGTRLTVL.

In its sample, this clonotype was seen once. This rearrangement joins TRBV7-6 to TRBJ2-3; perhaps TRBD2 as D (6 bases). Germline CDR1 is SGHVS and CDR2 is FNYEAQ. With 4 bases removed from V and 5 bases from J, the gap between germline ends came to 10 bases. The CDR3 loop spans 13 amino acids. CDR3 protein: CASSSEGGDTQYF. CDR3 DNA: TGTGCCAGCAGCTCGGAGGGTGGAGATACGCAGTATTTT.

This sequence joins TRBV15 and TRBJ2-2, with 7 bases that match TRBD1. Germline trimming cut 0 bases from V and 1 base from J; bases unmatched to any gene: 5. The CDR3 is 17 amino acids. Germline CDR1 is LNHNV and CDR2 is YYDKDF (reference sequence). The CDR3 coding sequence is TGTGCCACCAGCAGAGAAGAGGGGGCGAGGAACACCGGGGAGCTGTTTTTT. This encodes CATSREEGARNTGELFF.

The V and J genes are TRBV5-5 and TRBJ1-4; D unresolved. V was trimmed by 2 bases and J by 8 bases, leaving 13 bases between them. The CDR3 covers 14 residues. CDR1 and CDR2 (germline): SGHKS, YYEKEE (reference sequence). CDR3 sequence: CASSFQPLVEKLFF. The CDR3 DNA is TGTGCCAGCAGCTTTCAACCCCTGGTGGAAAAACTGTTTTTT. Full variable domain (outside the CDR3, taken from reference TRBV5-5 and TRBJ1-4): DAGVTQSPTHLIKTRGQQVTLRCSPISGHKSVSWYQQVLGQGPQFIFQYYEKEERGRGNFPDRFSARQFPNYSSELNVNALLLGDSALYLCASSFQPLVEKLFFGSGTQLSVL.

The chain couples TRBV7-2 to TRBJ2-7; D unresolved. V lost 0 bases, J lost 5 bases, and 11 bases lay in between. The length of the CDR3 is 14 residues. Germline V gene sequence: CDR1 SGHTA, CDR2 FQGNSA. The CDR3 loop is CASSLAFLADEQYF. CDR3 nucleotides: TGTGCCAGCAGCTTAGCGTTTCTGGCGGACGAGCAGTACTTC.

Comment on this clonotype: This clone may be a read error of a much larger clone one base away. This chain joins TRBV7-3 and TRBJ2-1, with 8 nucleotides matching TRBD1. The ends lost 5 bases at V and 4 bases at J; junction bases unmatched: 10. This CDR3 is built from 16 residues. Germline values: CDR1 SGHTA, CDR2 FQGTGA. CDR3 DNA: TGTGCCAGCAGCCCCCAGGGCCAGGGGGCATACAATGAGCAGTTCTTC. It translates to CASSPQGQGAYNEQFF.

Only a few counts were recorded for this clonotype. V is TRBV2 and J is TRBJ2-3, with D unclear. The CDR3 sequence is 15 residues long. The germline gives CDR1 SNHLY, CDR2 FYNNEI. V was trimmed by 6 bases and J by 0 bases, leaving 13 bases between them. The CDR3 spells CASSPAPTSTDTQYF. The CDR3 DNA sequence: TGTGCCAGCAGCCCCGCCCCTACTAGCACAGATACGCAGTATTTT.

The chain joins TRBV12-3 or TRBV12-4 to TRBJ2-7; D unclear. Trimming stripped 7 bases from V and 0 bases from J, with 16 bases between. The CDR3 consists of 15 residues. The CDR3 coding sequence is TGTGCCAGCACCAAATCCGCCAGGAACTCCTACGAGCAGTACTTC. Protein product: CASTKSARNSYEQYF.